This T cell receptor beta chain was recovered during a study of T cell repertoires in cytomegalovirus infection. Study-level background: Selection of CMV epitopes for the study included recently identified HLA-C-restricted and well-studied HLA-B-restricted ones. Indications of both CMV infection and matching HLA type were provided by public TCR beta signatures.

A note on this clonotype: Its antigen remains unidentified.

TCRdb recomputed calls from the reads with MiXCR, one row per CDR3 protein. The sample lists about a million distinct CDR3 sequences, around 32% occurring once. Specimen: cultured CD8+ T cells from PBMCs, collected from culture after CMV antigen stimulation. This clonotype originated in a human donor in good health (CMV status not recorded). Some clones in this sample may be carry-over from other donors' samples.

The CDR3 nucleotides read TGTGCCAGCAGCCCCGGGGGACTAGCGGGGGAGCAGCAGTTCTTC. Amino acids: CASSPGGLAGEQQFF. The gene calls are TRBV14 and TRBJ2-1; 14 positions agree with TRBD2. Trimming at V came to 4 bases and at J to 11 bases, leaving 7 bases not matched to a gene. Per the germline V gene, CDR1 is SGHDN and CDR2 is FVKESK. This CDR3 has 15 residues.